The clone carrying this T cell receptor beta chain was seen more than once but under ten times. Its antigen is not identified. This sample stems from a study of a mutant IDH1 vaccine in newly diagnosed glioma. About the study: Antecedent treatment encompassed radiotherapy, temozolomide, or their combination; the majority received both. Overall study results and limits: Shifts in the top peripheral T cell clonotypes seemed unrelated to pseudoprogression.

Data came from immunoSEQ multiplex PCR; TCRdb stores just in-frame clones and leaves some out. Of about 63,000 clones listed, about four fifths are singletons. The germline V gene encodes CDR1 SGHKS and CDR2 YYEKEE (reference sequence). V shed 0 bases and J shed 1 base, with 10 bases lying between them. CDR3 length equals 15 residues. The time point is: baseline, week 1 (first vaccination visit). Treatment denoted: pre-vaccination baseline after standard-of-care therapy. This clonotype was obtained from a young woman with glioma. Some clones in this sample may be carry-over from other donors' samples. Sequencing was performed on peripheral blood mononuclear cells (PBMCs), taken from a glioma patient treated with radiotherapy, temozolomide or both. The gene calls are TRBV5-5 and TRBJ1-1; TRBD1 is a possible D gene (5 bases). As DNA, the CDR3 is TGTGCCAGCAGCTTGGCAGGGCGGACGAACACTGAAGCTTTCTTT. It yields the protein CASSLAGRTNTEAFF.